The next 11 T cell receptor beta chains were all read from a single sample in a study of cytomegalovirus exposure and HLA in healthy donors. PCR was performed using 60 Vbeta and 13 Jbeta primers. The protocol was immunoSEQ multiplex PCR, while the TCRdb copy is restricted to in-frame clones and leaves out a portion. The table lists tens of thousands of clones, around nine tenths of them singletons, with 8% to 10% in the top ten. Sequencing was performed on PBMCs. The receptor set was obtained from a man aged 25-45 years in good health and CMV-seropositive.

V usage is TRBV7-8 and J usage is TRBJ2-7; maybe TRBD2 (5 bases). Trimming removed 5 bases from V and 2 bases from J, with 7 bases in between. Germline V gene sequence: CDR1 SGHVS, CDR2 FQNEAQ. This CDR3 spans 12 amino acids. CDR3 bases: TGTGCCAGCAGCGAGGGTCCCTACGAGCAGTACTTC. This translates into CASSEGPYEQYF.

This rearrangement joins TRBV6-1 to TRBJ2-5, with D perhaps TRBD1 (5 bases). The length of the CDR3 is 12 residues. Germline CDR1 MNHNS, CDR2 SASEGT. With 5 bases removed from V and 3 bases from J, the gap between germline ends came to 7 bases. The CDR3 nucleotides read TGTGCCAGCAGTCCCAGGGAAGAGACCCAGTACTTC. The encoded protein is CASSPREETQYF.

This chain joins TRBV6-4 and TRBJ2-1; 7 bases fit TRBD2. The CDR3 consists of 13 residues. Germline V gives CDR1 MRHNA, CDR2 SNTAGT. J lost 0 bases, V lost 11 bases, and 4 bases had no gene match. CDR3 sequence: CAVGGSSYNEQFF. The CDR3 nucleotides read TGTGCCGTGGGGGGGAGCTCCTACAATGAGCAGTTCTTC.

V usage is TRBV18 and J usage is TRBJ2-7, with TRBD1 as a possible D gene (7 bases). CDR3 length: 15 amino acids. Trimming left V 3 bases short and J 2 bases short, with 14 bases between. The germline V gene has CDR1 KGHSH and CDR2 LQKENI. CDR3 sequence (DNA): TGTGCCAGCTCACCGGGGGGACAGCCGACCTACGAGCAGTACTTC. It is translated as CASSPGGQPTYEQYF.

With regard to this clone: An end of the junction differs from the germline gene, which may be a read error. The V and J genes are TRBV7-9 and TRBJ1-1; D gene unclear. Germline CDR1 reads SEHNR; CDR2 reads FQNEAQ (reference sequence). This CDR3 is 12 amino acids long. As DNA, the CDR3 is TGTTCCAGCAGCTTGGATTCGGGGAAAGCTTTCTTT. Translation: CSSSLDSGKAFF. The full variable domain, rest sourced from reference TRBV7-9 and TRBJ1-1, is DTGVSQNPRHKITKRGQNVTFRCDPISEHNRLYWYRQTLGQGPEFLTYFQNEAQLEKSRLLSDRFSAERPKGSFSTLEIQRTEQGDSAMYLCSSSLDSGKAFFGQGTRLTVV.

V is TRBV19 and J is TRBJ1-1; 9 bases agree with TRBD1. Germline assignment: CDR1 LNHDA and CDR2 SQIVND (reference sequence). This CDR3 comprises 14 residues. The trim removed 6 bases at V and 5 bases at J, leaving 7 bases unmatched. This CDR3 is CASRRQGVGTEAFF. The CDR3 nucleotides are TGTGCCAGTAGAAGACAGGGGGTCGGAACTGAAGCTTTCTTT.

The rearrangement joins TRBV29-1 to TRBJ1-5; no definite D call. This CDR3 contains 14 residues. The V gene's germline CDR1 is SQVTM and CDR2 ANQGSEA. V was trimmed by 1 base and J by 3 bases, leaving 10 bases between them. The CDR3 bases are TGCAGCGTTGAAGGCGGCAGTTACAATCAGCCCCAGCATTTT. It encodes CSVEGGSYNQPQHF.

The chain has TRBV5-1 and TRBJ2-3, with 9 bases matching TRBD1. The CDR3 runs to 16 residues. CDR1 and CDR2 from the germline V gene are SGHRS and YFSETQ. Germline trimming cut 4 bases from V and 2 bases from J; bases unmatched to any gene: 8. CDR3 bases: TGCGCCAGCAGCCCCGGGACAGGGACGGACACAGATACGCAGTATTTT. It specifies CASSPGTGTDTDTQYF.

This clone was observed once. The V gene is TRBV5-1, the J gene TRBJ1-1; D is uncertain. The germline V gene has CDR1 SGHRS and CDR2 YFSETQ. Trimming cost V 3 bases and J 5 bases, with 17 bases left between them. The CDR3 loop spans 15 amino acids. CDR3 in amino acids: CASSSSVTSTTEAFF. DNA of the CDR3: TGCGCCAGCAGCTCATCCGTCACTTCAACGACTGAAGCTTTCTTT.

The V call is TRBV28, the J call TRBJ2-5; 16 nucleotides agree with TRBD2. Germline CDR1 MDHEN, CDR2 SYDVKM. The V gene end was trimmed by 7 bases and the J gene end by 5 bases; junction bases not matched to a gene: 7. The CDR3 loop spans 16 amino acids. CDR3 nucleotides: TGTGCCAGCATGGGGACTAGCGGGAGGGCCTGGGAGACCCAGTACTTC. It encodes CASMGTSGRAWETQYF. The full variable domain, rest sourced from reference TRBV28 and TRBJ2-5, is DVKVTQSSRYLVKRTGEKVFLECVQDMDHENMFWYRQDPGLGLRLIYFSYDVKMKEKGDIPEGYSVSREKKERFSLILESASTNQTSMYLCASMGTSGRAWETQYFGPGTRLLVL.

This sequence joins TRBV27 and TRBJ2-2; TRBD1 agrees at 7 bases. V was pared by 4 bases and J by 10 bases, with 6 bases of the junction left unmatched. Germline CDR1 MNHEY, CDR2 SMNVEV (reference sequence). This CDR3 spans 13 amino acids. Here the CDR3 reads CASSSDRVAELFF. The CDR3 DNA sequence: TGTGCCAGCAGTTCTGACAGGGTAGCGGAGCTGTTTTTT.